This record concerns one T cell receptor (beta chain) sequence. The V gene's germline CDR1 is SGDLS and CDR2 YYNGEE. The CDR3 has 14 residues. Between the trimmed V and J ends, which lost 3 bases and 4 bases, there was a span of 13 bases. This entry is derived from a study of shared clonotypes between healthy human individuals. Method: immunoSEQ multiplex PCR; TCRdb's copy keeps in-frame clones and lacks some. The sample holds roughly 660,000 clones; less than 95% are singletons and the top ten take 34%. The source is a man aged 18 to 29 in good health. Some clones in this sample may be carry-over from other donors' samples. The chain is built from TRBV9 and TRBJ1-2, with a possible D match to TRBD1 (6 bases). The sample was memory CD8+ T cells from PBMCs. Subset meaning: CD45RO+ cells pooled with CCR7-negative TemRA cells. CDR3 residues: CASSATGSPYGYTF. The CDR3 coding sequence is TGTGCCAGCAGCGCAACAGGGTCCCCCTATGGCTACACCTTC.